The 8 T cell receptor beta chains presented below share a single source sample, sequenced in a study of beta chain features in type 1 diabetes. Findings and limits, study-wide: There was a moderate but significant shortening of TCRB CDR3s in all four CD4+ subsets of Type 1 diabetes patients.

No cognate antigen is known for these TCRs. Reverse transcription of all isolated RNA meant that expressed TCRB transcripts were sequenced. The assay was immunoSEQ multiplex PCR, and TCRdb's table has in-frame clones only and misses some. The top ten clones hold about 0.016% of a sample with some 350,000 clones, 13% of them seen once. The sample comprised naive CD4+ T cells from blood. These receptors were taken from a woman aged 18-29 years with type 1 diabetes.

This clone has just a few counts. J is TRBJ1-1 and V is TRBV13; 7 nucleotides agree with TRBD1. In germline, CDR1 is PRHDT, CDR2 FYEKMQ (reference sequence). The CDR3 runs 14 residues. The ends lost 3 bases at V and 8 bases at J; junction bases unmatched: 9. Here the CDR3 DNA reads TGTGCCAGCAGCTTGAGTACCGGGACAGTAGAAGCTTTCTTT. It is translated as CASSLSTGTVEAFF.

V is TRBV25-1 and J is TRBJ1-1; D might be TRBD1 (5 bases). This CDR3 has 13 residues. Trimming stripped 2 bases from V and 5 bases from J, with 9 bases between. Germline CDR1 reads MGHDK; CDR2 reads SYGVNS. Written as DNA, the CDR3 is TGTGCCAGCAGTGAAAAGGGGCTTACTGAAGCTTTCTTT. Amino acids: CASSEKGLTEAFF.

The J gene is TRBJ1-3, the V gene TRBV7-8; 10 nucleotides line up with TRBD1. This CDR3 has 16 amino acids. Germline CDR1 and CDR2: SGHVS and FQNEAQ. The J segment lost 5 bases and the V segment lost 0 bases, leaving 4 bases of the junction unmatched. This CDR3 is CASSLAGQGDRNTIYF. In DNA form, the CDR3 reads TGTGCCAGCAGCTTAGCTGGACAGGGGGATAGAAACACCATATATTTT.

Points on this clone: This sample also contains other DNA sequences that code for the same CDR3. CDR3 DNA: TGTGCCACCTCGGGGGAGGGCGCACACGAGCAGTTCTTC. It translates to CATSGEGAHEQFF. The chain is built from TRBV15 and TRBJ2-1; 7 bases are a match to TRBD2. The CDR3 loop spans 13 amino acids. J was trimmed by 10 bases and V by 8 bases; bases with no gene match: 11. The germline V gene has CDR1 LNHNV and CDR2 YYDKDF (reference sequence).

This clone was counted between two and nine times. The genes are TRBV14 and TRBJ2-1; TRBD2 might be the D (5 bases). Germline loops: CDR1 SGHDN, CDR2 FVKESK. This CDR3 region has 18 residues. Trimming took off 1 base at V and 3 bases at J, with 19 bases between the two ends. The CDR3 coding sequence is TGTGCCAGCAGCCAAGCTAGTTTGGTTTTTCGGGACTACAATGAGCAGTTCTTC. It is translated as CASSQASLVFRDYNEQFF.

V gene TRBV19 combines with J gene TRBJ2-5; TRBD1 matches at 8 bases. Germline trimming cut 4 bases from V and 5 bases from J; bases unmatched to any gene: 6. Germline CDR1 LNHDA, CDR2 SQIVND (reference sequence). The CDR3 loop spans 14 amino acids. The CDR3 spells CASSTTGGRETQYF. CDR3 coding DNA: TGTGCCAGTAGTACCACAGGGGGTAGGGAGACCCAGTACTTC.

This clone was counted a few times. V and J are TRBV9 and TRBJ2-1; 14 nucleotides agree with TRBD2. After removal of 4 bases from V and 7 bases from J, the junction contained 4 bases not matched to a gene. The CDR3 has 15 residues. Germline loops: CDR1 SGDLS, CDR2 YYNGEE. In DNA, the CDR3 is TGTGCCAGCAGCCCGAGGACTAGCGGGAGGAATGAGCAGTTCTTC. Residues: CASSPRTSGRNEQFF.

This clone was found a few times. This rearrangement joins TRBV7-3 to TRBJ2-7; D ambiguous. Germline CDR1 SGHTA, CDR2 FQGTGA. This CDR3 contains 13 residues. V lost 1 base and J 5 bases, leaving 9 bases between the germline ends. The CDR3 loop is CASSLSQANEQYF. CDR3 sequence (DNA): TGTGCCAGCAGCTTAAGTCAGGCGAACGAGCAGTACTTC.